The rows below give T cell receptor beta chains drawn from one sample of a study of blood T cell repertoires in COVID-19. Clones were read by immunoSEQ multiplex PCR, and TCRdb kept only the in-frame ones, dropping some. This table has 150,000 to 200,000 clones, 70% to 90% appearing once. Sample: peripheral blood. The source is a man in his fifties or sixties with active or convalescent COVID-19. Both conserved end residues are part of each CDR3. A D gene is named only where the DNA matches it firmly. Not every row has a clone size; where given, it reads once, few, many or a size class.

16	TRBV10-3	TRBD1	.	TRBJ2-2	TGTGCCATCAGTGAGTTAGGGGGCTGGAACACCGGGGAGCTGTTTTTT	CAISELGGWNTGELFF
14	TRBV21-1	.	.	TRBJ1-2	TGTGCCAGCAGCACCTTCCCCCGTAACTATGGCTACACCTTC	CASSTFPRNYGYTF
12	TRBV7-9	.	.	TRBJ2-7	TGTGCCAGCAGTACACAGGACTACGAGCAGTACTTC	CASSTQDYEQYF
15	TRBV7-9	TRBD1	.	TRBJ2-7	TGTGCCAGCAGCTTAGGGGGACAGAAGACCTACGAGCAGTACTTC	CASSLGGQKTYEQYF
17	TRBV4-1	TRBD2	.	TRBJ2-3	TGCGCCAGCAGCCTTTCCCCTAGCGGGGGATCCACAGATACGCAGTATTTT	CASSLSPSGGSTDTQYF
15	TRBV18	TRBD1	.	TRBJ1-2	TGTGCCAGCTCCCGTCCGCCACAGGGGGCTTATGGCTACACCTTC	CASSRPPQGAYGYTF
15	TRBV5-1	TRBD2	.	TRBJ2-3	TGCGCCAGCAGTGACACTAGCGGGGACACAGATACGCAGTATTTT	CASSDTSGDTDTQYF
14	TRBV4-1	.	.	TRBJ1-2	TGCGCCAGCAGCCAATTGTCAGGGGACTATGGCTACACCTTC	CASSQLSGDYGYTF
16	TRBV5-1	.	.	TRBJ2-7	TGCGCCAGCAGCTTGGCCCTGGACAGCCCTACTTACGAGCAGTACTTC	CASSLALDSPTYEQYF
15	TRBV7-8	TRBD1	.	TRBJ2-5	TGTGCCAGCAGCCCATCCCCGGGACAGCAAGAGACCCAGTACTTC	CASSPSPGQQETQYF
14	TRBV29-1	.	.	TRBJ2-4	TGCAGCGTTGTCCTGGGGGAGGTCGGAAACATTCAGTACTTC	CSVVLGEVGNIQYF
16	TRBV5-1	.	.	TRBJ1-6	TGCGCCAGCAGCTTGGCCGTAGGGAGGACTAATTCACCCCTCCACTTT	CASSLAVGRTNSPLHF
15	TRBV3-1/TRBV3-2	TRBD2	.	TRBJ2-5	TGTGCCAGCAGCCAAGAGGTCGGGGGGGCTGAGACCCAGTACTTC	CASSQEVGGAETQYF
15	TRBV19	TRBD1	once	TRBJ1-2	TGTGCCAGCAAGGGACAGGGGGCGATAAACTATGGCTACACCTTC	CASKGQGAINYGYTF
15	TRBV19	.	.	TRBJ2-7	TGTGCCAGTAGTATTACCTCCGACACCTCCTACGAGCAGTACTTC	CASSITSDTSYEQYF
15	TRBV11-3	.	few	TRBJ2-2	TGTGCCAGCAGCTTAGGGCACGCGAACACCGGGGAGCTGTTTTTT	CASSLGHANTGELFF
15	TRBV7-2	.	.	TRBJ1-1	TGTGCCAGCAGCTTACGACAGGCCGTGGTCACTGAAGCTTTCTTT	CASSLRQAVVTEAFF